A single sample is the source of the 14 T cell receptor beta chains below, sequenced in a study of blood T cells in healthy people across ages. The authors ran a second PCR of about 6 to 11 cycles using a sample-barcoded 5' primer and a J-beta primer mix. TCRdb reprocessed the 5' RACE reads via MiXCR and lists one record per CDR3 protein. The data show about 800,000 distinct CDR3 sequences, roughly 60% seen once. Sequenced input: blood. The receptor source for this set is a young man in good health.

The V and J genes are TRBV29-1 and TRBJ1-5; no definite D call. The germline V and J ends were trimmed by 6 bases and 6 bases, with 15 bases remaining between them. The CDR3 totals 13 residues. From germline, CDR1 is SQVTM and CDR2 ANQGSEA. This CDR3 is CSVMGGGGQPQHF. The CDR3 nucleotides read TGCAGCGTGATGGGTGGCGGCGGTCAGCCCCAGCATTTT.

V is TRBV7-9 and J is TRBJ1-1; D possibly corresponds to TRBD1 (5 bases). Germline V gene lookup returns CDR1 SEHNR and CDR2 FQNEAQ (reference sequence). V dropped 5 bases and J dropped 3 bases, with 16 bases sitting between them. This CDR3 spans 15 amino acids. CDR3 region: CASSPVGGGYTEAFF. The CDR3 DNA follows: TGTGCCAGCAGCCCCGTCGGGGGAGGGTACACTGAAGCTTTCTTT. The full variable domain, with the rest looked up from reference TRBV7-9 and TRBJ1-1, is DTGVSQNPRHKITKRGQNVTFRCDPISEHNRLYWYRQTLGQGPEFLTYFQNEAQLEKSRLLSDRFSAERPKGSFSTLEIQRTEQGDSAMYLCASSPVGGGYTEAFFGQGTRLTVV.

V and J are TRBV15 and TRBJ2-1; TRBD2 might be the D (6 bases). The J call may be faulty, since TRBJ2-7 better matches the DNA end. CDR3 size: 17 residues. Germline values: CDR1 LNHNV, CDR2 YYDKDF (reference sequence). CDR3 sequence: CATSRGGLGLSYNEQYF. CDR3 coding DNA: TGTGCCACCAGCAGAGGGGGTTTGGGACTCTCCTACAATGAGCAGTACTTC.

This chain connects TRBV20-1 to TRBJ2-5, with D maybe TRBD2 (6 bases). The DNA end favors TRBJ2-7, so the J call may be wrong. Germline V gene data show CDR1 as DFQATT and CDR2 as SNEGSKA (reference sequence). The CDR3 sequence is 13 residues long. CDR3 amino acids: CRPRDSLTYEQYF. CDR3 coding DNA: TGCAGGCCCCGGGACTCCCTGACCTACGAGCAGTACTTC.

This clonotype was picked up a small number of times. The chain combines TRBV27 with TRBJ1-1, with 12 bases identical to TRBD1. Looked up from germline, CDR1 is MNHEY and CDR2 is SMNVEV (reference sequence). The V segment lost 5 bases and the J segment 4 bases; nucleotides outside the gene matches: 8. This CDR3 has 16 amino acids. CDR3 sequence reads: CASSTTGTGGPTEAFF. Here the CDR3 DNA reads TGTGCCAGCAGTACAACCGGGACAGGGGGCCCCACTGAAGCTTTCTTT.

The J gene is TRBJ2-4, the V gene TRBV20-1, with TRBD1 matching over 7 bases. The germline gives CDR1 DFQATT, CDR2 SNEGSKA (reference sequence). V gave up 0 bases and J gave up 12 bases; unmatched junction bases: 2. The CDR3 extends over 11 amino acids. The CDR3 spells CSAREGQSQYF. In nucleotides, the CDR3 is TGCAGTGCTAGAGAGGGACAGAGTCAGTACTTC.

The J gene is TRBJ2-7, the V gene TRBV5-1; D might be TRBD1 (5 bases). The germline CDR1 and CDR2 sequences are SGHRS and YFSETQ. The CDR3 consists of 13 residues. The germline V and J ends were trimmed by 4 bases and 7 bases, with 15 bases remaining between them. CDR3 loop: CASSPLGVGEQYF. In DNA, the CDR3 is TGCGCCAGCAGCCCCCTAGGGGTGGGGGAGCAGTACTTC.

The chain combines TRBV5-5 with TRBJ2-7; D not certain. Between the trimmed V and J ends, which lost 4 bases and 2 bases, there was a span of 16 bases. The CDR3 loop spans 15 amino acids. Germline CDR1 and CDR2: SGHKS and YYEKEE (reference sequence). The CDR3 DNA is TGTGCCAGCAGCCTGAGACATTCAGACCCCTACGAGCAGTACTTC. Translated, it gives CASSLRHSDPYEQYF.

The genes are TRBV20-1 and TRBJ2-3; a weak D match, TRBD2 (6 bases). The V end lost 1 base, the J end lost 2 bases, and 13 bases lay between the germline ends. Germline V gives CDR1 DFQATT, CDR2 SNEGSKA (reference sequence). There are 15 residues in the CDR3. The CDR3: CSARVLAEYTDTQYF. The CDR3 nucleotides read TGCAGTGCTAGAGTCTTAGCGGAGTACACAGATACGCAGTATTTT.

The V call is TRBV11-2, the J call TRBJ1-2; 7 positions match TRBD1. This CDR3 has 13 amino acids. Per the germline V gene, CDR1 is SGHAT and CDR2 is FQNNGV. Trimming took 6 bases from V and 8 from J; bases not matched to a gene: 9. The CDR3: CASRPTGIGGYTF. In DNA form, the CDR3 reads TGTGCCAGCAGACCGACAGGGATCGGCGGCTACACCTTC.

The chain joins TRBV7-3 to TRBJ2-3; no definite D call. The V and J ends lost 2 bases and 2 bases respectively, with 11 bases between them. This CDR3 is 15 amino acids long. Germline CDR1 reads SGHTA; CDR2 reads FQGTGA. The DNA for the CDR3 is TGTGCCAGCAGCTTACTTGGGCTAGTCACAGATACGCAGTATTTT. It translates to CASSLLGLVTDTQYF.

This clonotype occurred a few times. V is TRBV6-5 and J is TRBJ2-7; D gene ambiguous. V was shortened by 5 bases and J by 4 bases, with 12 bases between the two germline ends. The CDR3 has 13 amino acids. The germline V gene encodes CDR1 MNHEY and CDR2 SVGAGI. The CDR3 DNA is TGTGCCAGCAGTAAGGACCGTGAATACGAGCAGTACTTC. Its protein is CASSKDREYEQYF.

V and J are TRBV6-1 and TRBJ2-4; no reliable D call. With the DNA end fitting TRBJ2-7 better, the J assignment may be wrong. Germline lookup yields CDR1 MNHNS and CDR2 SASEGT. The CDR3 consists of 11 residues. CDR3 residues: CASRYLDEQYF. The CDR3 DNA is TGTGCCAGCAGATACTTGGACGAGCAGTACTTC.

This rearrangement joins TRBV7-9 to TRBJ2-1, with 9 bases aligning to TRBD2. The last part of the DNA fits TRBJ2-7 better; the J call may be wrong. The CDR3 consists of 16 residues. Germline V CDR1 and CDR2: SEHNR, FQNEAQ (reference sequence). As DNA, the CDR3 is TGTGCCAGCAGCTTAGAGGGACTAGCCTTGTACAATGAGCAGTACTTC. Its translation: CASSLEGLALYNEQYF.